Listed here are 18 T cell receptor beta chains from one sample, sequenced in a study of T cells after yellow fever vaccination (dated by TCRdb to 2018 to 2020). Library creation used 5' RACE. The listed sequencing device is Illumina HiSeq 2500. The public sequencing data were trimmed at Q25 with fastp and processed into clonotypes with MiXCR by TCRdb, which kept only in-frame beta chains. Entries that share a CDR3 protein sequence are merged under the most common genes and DNA. The sample contains about 260,000 distinct CDR3 sequences, roughly 13% of them found a single time. The ten largest make up 0.4% to 0.55% of the sample. The sample's treatment or condition label is to be understood as: live attenuated yellow fever vaccine strain. The sample in question was CD4+ T cells sorted from PBMCs, obtained 45 days after the yellow fever booster vaccination. The source of these receptors is a man aged 25 to 45 who received the YFV17D yellow fever vaccine.

This sequence joins TRBV4-2 and TRBJ2-2, with D uncertain. The germline CDR1 and CDR2 sequences are LGHNA and YNFKEQ. Between the trimmed V and J ends, which lost 1 base and 10 bases, there was a span of 10 bases. The CDR3 extends over 13 amino acids. The CDR3 protein is CASSQGSDVELFF. In nucleotides, the CDR3 is TGTGCCAGCAGCCAAGGGTCGGACGTGGAGCTGTTTTTT.

A few counts support this clonotype. The chain employs TRBV29-1 and TRBJ2-7; 9 bases are shared with TRBD1. The CDR3 spans 13 residues. V shed 7 bases and J 3 bases; nucleotides not matched to a gene: 7. The germline V gene has CDR1 SQVTM and CDR2 ANQGSEA. The CDR3 nucleotides read TGCAGCGCCGTTGTGGACAGGGGCTACGAGCAGTACTTC. It is translated as CSAVVDRGYEQYF.

This clonotype was recorded only once. This chain connects TRBV7-2 to TRBJ2-1; D remains unclear. The germline V gene has CDR1 SGHTA and CDR2 FQGNSA. This CDR3 comprises 13 residues. V lost 5 bases and J lost 8, with 13 bases in between. This CDR3 is CASSPHYWDEQFF. The CDR3 region has the DNA TGTGCCAGCAGCCCCCATTATTGGGATGAGCAGTTCTTC.

V gene TRBV7-9 combines with J gene TRBJ1-1, with D unclear. The V end lost 5 bases, the J end lost 4 bases, and 20 bases lay between the germline ends. The CDR3 spans 16 residues. Germline CDR1 reads SEHNR; CDR2 reads FQNEAQ (reference sequence). CDR3 amino acids: CASSPYLLGGSTEAFF. CDR3 DNA: TGTGCCAGCAGCCCCTACCTTCTGGGAGGTAGCACTGAAGCTTTCTTT.

V usage is TRBV10-3 and J usage is TRBJ1-2; 8 bases line up with TRBD1. The CDR3 runs to 13 residues. Trimming took 5 bases from V and 3 from J; bases not matched to a gene: 2. CDR1 ENHRY and CDR2 SYGVKD come from the germline V gene. The CDR3 DNA reads TGTGCCATCAGTACGGACAGGGACTATGGCTACACCTTC. It is translated as CAISTDRDYGYTF.

In its sample, this clonotype was seen a few times. The rearrangement joins TRBV20-1 to TRBJ2-5; D is undetermined. V lost 0 bases, J lost 5 bases, and 16 bases lay in between. CDR1 DFQATT and CDR2 SNEGSKA come from the germline V gene (reference sequence). There are 15 residues in the CDR3. The CDR3 bases are TGCAGTGCTAGAGATCTCCTCCTGGTTGGCGAGACCCAGTACTTC. It translates to CSARDLLLVGETQYF.

This clonotype was counted between two and nine times. V gene TRBV24-1 combines with J gene TRBJ2-1, with 10 nucleotides matching TRBD1. The CDR3 has 17 residues. Trimming cost V 4 bases and J 8 bases; bases outside gene matches: 13. Germline values: CDR1 KGHDR, CDR2 SFDVKD. The CDR3 DNA follows: TGTGCCACCAGTGACTCCCAATTGACAGGGGGCAGGGATGAGCAGTTCTTC. Encoded protein: CATSDSQLTGGRDEQFF.

The V gene is TRBV12-3 or TRBV12-4, the J gene TRBJ2-2, with TRBD2 identical over 7 bases. The CDR3 is made up of 14 amino acids. V lost 6 bases and J lost 3; bases outside the gene matches: 4. CDR3 sequence (DNA): TGTGCCAGCAGGTCTCTAGCGGACACCGGGGAGCTGTTTTTT. Translated: CASRSLADTGELFF.

The chain carries TRBV7-9 and TRBJ2-5; D might be TRBD1 (5 bases). Germline CDR1 SEHNR, CDR2 FQNEAQ (reference sequence). Trimming took off 6 bases at V and 2 bases at J, with 7 bases between the two ends. This CDR3 is 12 amino acids long. The CDR3 DNA is TGTGCCAGCAGAAGACAGCAAGAGACCCAGTACTTC. The encoded protein is CASRRQQETQYF.

This clonotype was picked up a small number of times. This rearrangement joins TRBV7-9 to TRBJ1-6; 8 bases line up with TRBD1. CDR1 and CDR2 (germline): SEHNR, FQNEAQ (reference sequence). This CDR3 contains 15 residues. The ends lost 5 bases at V and 10 bases at J; junction bases unmatched: 10. The CDR3 bases are TGTGCCAGCAGCACGGACAGGGTTGGGCTCTCACCCCTCCACTTT. Residues: CASSTDRVGLSPLHF.

J is TRBJ2-1 and V is TRBV10-2; TRBD2 agrees at 7 bases. Germline CDR1 reads WSHSY; CDR2 reads SAAADI. This CDR3 has 14 amino acids. V trimming: 4 bases; J trimming: 3 bases; junction bases outside the gene matches: 3. CDR3 sequence (DNA): TGCGCCAGCAGTGTTAGGACTAGCTACAATGAGCAGTTCTTC. Translated, it gives CASSVRTSYNEQFF.

This clonotype turned up a few times. V is TRBV12-3 or TRBV12-4 and J is TRBJ2-5; TRBD1 matches at 7 bases. Trimming took 6 bases from V and 5 from J; bases not matched to a gene: 12. The CDR3 totals 15 residues. CDR3 sequence: CASRQAGGEWETQYF. CDR3 coding DNA: TGTGCCAGCAGGCAAGCAGGGGGAGAATGGGAGACCCAGTACTTC.

The chain employs TRBV20-1 and TRBJ2-4; D unclear. The ends were cut back, 0 bases at V and 0 bases at J, with 6 bases in the middle. Germline V CDR1 and CDR2: DFQATT, SNEGSKA (reference sequence). This CDR3 has 14 residues. CDR3 DNA sequence: TGCAGTGCTAGAGACAGTTTAGCCAAAAACATTCAGTACTTC. Its protein product is CSARDSLAKNIQYF.

In DNA form, the CDR3 reads TGTGCCATCAGTGAGTACGGGGCCCCGGAGACCGAGCAGTTCTTC. It codes for CAISEYGAPETEQFF. The chain couples TRBV10-3 to TRBJ2-1; D may be TRBD1 or TRBD2 (5 bases each). The V end lost 1 base, the J end lost 10 bases, and 17 bases lay between the germline ends. The length of the CDR3 is 15 residues. Germline lookup yields CDR1 ENHRY and CDR2 SYGVKD.

This rearrangement joins TRBV15 to TRBJ2-7, with 8 nucleotides matching TRBD1. The V segment lost 4 bases and the J segment 6 bases; nucleotides outside the gene matches: 5. The CDR3 contains 13 residues. Germline V gene sequence: CDR1 LNHNV, CDR2 YYDKDF (reference sequence). As DNA, the CDR3 is TGTGCCACCAGCACAGGGGGCTTAAGCGAGCAGTACTTC. Residues: CATSTGGLSEQYF.

The rearrangement joins TRBV20-1 to TRBJ2-7; possible D gene TRBD2, 6 bases. This CDR3 has 12 residues. V lost 7 bases, J lost 0 bases, and 10 bases lay in between. Germline CDR1 and CDR2: DFQATT and SNEGSKA (reference sequence). DNA for the CDR3: TGCAGTGGGCCCGGGAGCTCCTACGAGCAGTACTTC. Amino acid sequence: CSGPGSSYEQYF.

The gene calls are TRBV12-3 or TRBV12-4 and TRBJ2-1; possible D gene TRBD2, 7 bases. Trimming removed 5 bases at V and 3 bases at J, with 17 bases between. CDR3 length: 16 amino acids. CDR3 residues: CASSGGAGFDYNEQFF. In DNA, the CDR3 is TGTGCCAGCAGTGGGGGGGCGGGTTTCGACTACAATGAGCAGTTCTTC.

This clonotype was counted only a few times. The chain joins TRBV20-1 to TRBJ1-1; tentatively, D is TRBD1 (5 bases). Germline CDR1 reads DFQATT; CDR2 reads SNEGSKA (reference sequence). Trimming left V 4 bases short and J 4 bases short, with 13 bases between. This CDR3 contains 13 residues. In DNA form, the CDR3 reads TGCAGTGCTATCAACCAGGGTATCACTGAAGCTTTCTTT. Its translation: CSAINQGITEAFF.